The entry below gives a single T cell receptor beta chain sequence along with its context. Its binding antigen is unknown. One base away there is no much larger clone; base qualities are not given. Library creation used the immunoSEQ multiplex PCR assay. TCRdb carries this immuneACCESS record with in-frame sequences only. Its versions omit some clonotypes, under half of them owing to an unresolved V gene in the studies checked, with the rest unexplained. Present in this sample are roughly 130,000 clones, roughly 90% of which were seen just once. Roughly 3.2% of the sample belongs to the ten largest clones. These data belong to a study of control samples from healthy donors and cancer patients (dated by TCRdb to about 2020). V is cut back by 3 bases and J by 4 bases, with 7 bases in the junction unmatched. CDR1 is given as KGHSH and CDR2 as LQKENI, both from the germline V gene. Reading from cysteine to phenylalanine, the CDR3 counts 16 amino acids. CDR3 DNA only is kept here, 48 bases in frame from base 1.

The source material was blood. The sequence derives from a man aged 50-59 years in good health. Recombination connected TRBV18 to TRBJ2-1, and TRBD1 aligns with 9 junction nucleotides. The CDR3 sequence is CASSPGQGRHYNEQFF. The DNA reads as follows: TGTGCCAGCTCACCCGGACAGGGGCGACATTACAATGAGCAGTTCTTC.